These 28 T cell receptor beta chains originate from one sample sequenced in a study of blood T cell repertoires in COVID-19. Assay: immunoSEQ multiplex PCR; the TCRdb copy retains only in-frame clones and omits some. The sample lists some 240,000 clones, about 94% occurring once. Sequencing was done on a sample of peripheral blood. The receptors stem from a man in his 60s with COVID-19, enrolled during active disease.

This clone appeared a few times. The chain recombines TRBV2 with TRBJ1-1; unclear D gene. In germline, CDR1 is SNHLY, CDR2 FYNNEI. CDR3 size: 14 residues. V was trimmed by 6 bases and J by 1 base, leaving 12 bases between them. CDR3 protein: CASSELIRNTEAFF. Written as DNA, the CDR3 is TGTGCCAGCAGCGAGCTTATCCGGAACACTGAAGCTTTCTTT.

The sample holds a few counts of this clone. The chain carries TRBV7-6 and TRBJ2-2; TRBD1 matches 9 bases. Germline V gene sequence: CDR1 SGHVS, CDR2 FNYEAQ. The CDR3 covers 15 residues. The V segment lost 0 bases and the J segment 7 bases; nucleotides outside the gene matches: 3. The CDR3, as DNA: TGTGCCAGCAGCTTAGCGGGACAGGGTGGCGGGGAGCTGTTTTTT. It is translated as CASSLAGQGGGELFF.

The gene calls are TRBV3-1 (or the pseudogene TRBV3-2) and TRBJ2-2, with 12 bases that match TRBD2. With 4 bases clipped from V and 0 bases from J, the junction kept 15 bases outside the gene matches. The CDR3 is 21 amino acids. The germline CDR1 and CDR2 sequences are LGHDT and YNNKEL (reference sequence). The DNA for the CDR3 is TGTGCCAGCAGCCGGAAAGGGACTAGCGGGCACGGTTCTCCGAACACCGGGGAGCTGTTTTTT. Translated: CASSRKGTSGHGSPNTGELFF.

The rearrangement links TRBV3-1 (or the pseudogene TRBV3-2) to TRBJ2-7; D not resolved. Germline CDR1 and CDR2: LGHDT and YNNKEL (reference sequence). This CDR3 has 14 amino acids. Trimming removed 2 bases from V and 0 bases from J, with 8 bases in between. The DNA of the CDR3 is TGTGCCAGCAGCCAATTCCGGAGCTCCTACGAGCAGTACTTC. Translated: CASSQFRSSYEQYF.

The V call is TRBV9, the J call TRBJ1-2; D unresolved. The CDR3 spans 16 residues. Trimming removed 5 bases at V and 8 bases at J, with 25 bases between. Per germline, CDR1 SGDLS and CDR2 YYNGEE. The CDR3 spells CASRPPPKQHQHGYTF. CDR3 DNA: TGTGCCAGCAGGCCCCCCCCCAAACAGCACCAGCACGGCTACACCTTC.

This sequence joins TRBV4-1 and TRBJ2-3, with 11 bases matching TRBD2. Trimming removed 2 bases from V and 1 base from J; junction bases left unmatched: 8. The CDR3 has 18 residues. The V gene's germline CDR1 is MGHRA and CDR2 YSYEKL. The CDR3 sequence is CASSQLAGGPPGTDTQYF. CDR3 nucleotide sequence: TGCGCCAGCAGCCAACTAGCGGGAGGTCCCCCGGGCACAGATACGCAGTATTTT.

This clone was counted once. CDR3 DNA sequence: TGTGCCAGTAGTATGCCGCGGGGGGCAATGGACACTGAAGCTTTCTTT. This encodes CASSMPRGAMDTEAFF. J is TRBJ1-1 and V is TRBV19; tentatively, D is TRBD1 (6 bases). Between the trimmed V and J ends, which lost 3 bases and 3 bases, there was a span of 17 bases. Germline V gene sequence: CDR1 LNHDA, CDR2 SQIVND (reference sequence). The CDR3 has 16 residues.

The chain joins TRBV27 to TRBJ1-2; possible D gene TRBD1, 6 bases. V was shortened by 2 bases and J by 4 bases, with 8 bases between the two germline ends. CDR1 MNHEY and CDR2 SMNVEV come from the germline V gene (reference sequence). The CDR3 consists of 13 residues. The CDR3 sequence is CASSLDRSYGYTF. In DNA, the CDR3 is TGTGCCAGCAGTTTAGACAGGTCCTATGGCTACACCTTC.

The chain combines TRBV11-3 with TRBJ2-2, with 13 bases matching TRBD2. The CDR3 sequence is 16 residues long. V lost 5 bases to trimming and J lost 5 bases; unmatched junction nucleotides: 5. The germline V gene has CDR1 SGHNT and CDR2 YENEEA. As DNA, the CDR3 is TGTGCCAGCAGCAAGGGACTAGCGGGAAGAACCGGGGAGCTGTTTTTT. It translates to CASSKGLAGRTGELFF.

V and J are TRBV6-6 and TRBJ2-5; D might be TRBD2 (6 bases). The V end lost 8 bases, the J end lost 2 bases, and 12 bases lay between the germline ends. CDR1 is MNHNY and CDR2 is SVGAGI in the germline V gene (reference sequence). This CDR3 spans 13 amino acids. CDR3 nucleotide sequence: TGTGCCAGCCACCGGCGGGATCAAGAGACCCAGTACTTC. It is translated as CASHRRDQETQYF.

The chain couples TRBV4-1 to TRBJ2-7; 8 bases map to TRBD1. This CDR3 spans 13 amino acids. Per the germline V gene, CDR1 is MGHRA and CDR2 is YSYEKL. Trimming cost V 4 bases and J 4 bases; bases outside gene matches: 3. DNA for the CDR3: TGCGCCAGCAGCCCCAGGACAGGGTACGAGCAGTACTTC. Protein: CASSPRTGYEQYF.

The chain combines TRBV6-6 with TRBJ1-4; 8 nucleotides line up with TRBD1. From germline, CDR1 is MNHNY and CDR2 SVGAGI (reference sequence). J gave up 4 bases and V 5 bases, and 3 bases lay outside the gene matches. This CDR3 comprises 14 residues. CDR3 in amino acids: CASSQGAGNEKLFF. The CDR3 bases are TGTGCCAGCAGTCAGGGGGCGGGTAATGAAAAACTGTTTTTT.

This sequence joins TRBV19 and TRBJ1-2; possibly TRBD1 for D (6 bases). Germline CDR1 and CDR2: LNHDA and SQIVND (reference sequence). Trimming took off 3 bases at V and 2 bases at J, with 19 bases between the two ends. The CDR3 extends over 17 amino acids. The CDR3 DNA sequence: TGTGCCAGTAGTATCCGAGCAAGAGGAGACAGGAACTATGGCTACACCTTC. Protein: CASSIRARGDRNYGYTF.

For this clone: Within the sample, other DNA sequences also encode this same CDR3. The chain is built from TRBV6-5 and TRBJ2-2; D is unresolved. The CDR3 is 13 amino acids. V was pared by 6 bases and J by 2 bases, with 7 bases between. Germline values: CDR1 MNHEY, CDR2 SVGAGI. The CDR3 protein is CASSSGNTGELFF. CDR3 bases: TGTGCCAGCAGCTCCGGTAACACCGGGGAGCTGTTTTTT.

CDR3 sequence (DNA): TGTGCCAGCAGCGGGGAACGGGGGACGTACGAGCAGTACTTC. This codes for CASSGERGTYEQYF. The genes are TRBV28 and TRBJ2-7; D might be TRBD2 (6 bases). Germline V lookup: CDR1 MDHEN, CDR2 SYDVKM. V was trimmed by 6 bases and J by 4 bases, leaving 16 bases between them. The CDR3 totals 14 residues.

The genes are TRBV19 and TRBJ1-2; tentatively, D is TRBD1 (6 bases). Trimming cost V 3 bases and J 6 bases, with 14 bases left between them. The CDR3 sequence is 14 residues long. The germline V gene has CDR1 LNHDA and CDR2 SQIVND (reference sequence). This chain's CDR3 is CASSIVRGRDGYTF. The CDR3 region has the DNA TGTGCCAGTAGTATCGTCAGGGGTAGAGATGGCTACACCTTC.

This chain joins TRBV25-1 and TRBJ2-6; 10 bases agree with TRBD1. Trimming took 9 bases from V and 0 from J; bases not matched to a gene: 5. This CDR3 comprises 16 residues. Germline V gene sequence: CDR1 MGHDK, CDR2 SYGVNS. The CDR3 nucleotides read TGTGCCAGTCAGACAGGGGGCGCCTCTGGGGCCAACGTCCTGACTTTC. It encodes CASQTGGASGANVLTF.

The table lists this clone with a count of one. V is TRBV4-2 and J is TRBJ1-5; no clear D. Germline values: CDR1 LGHNA, CDR2 YNFKEQ. Between the trimmed V and J ends, which lost 1 base and 0 bases, there was a span of 7 bases. The CDR3 sequence is 15 residues long. The CDR3 spells CASSQAPVSNQPQHF. CDR3 sequence (DNA): TGTGCCAGCAGCCAAGCGCCGGTTAGCAATCAGCCCCAGCATTTT.

The chain has TRBV7-3 and TRBJ1-6; TRBD1 matches at 8 bases. The CDR3 spans 13 residues. The J segment lost 9 bases and the V segment lost 5 bases, leaving 3 bases of the junction unmatched. Looked up from germline, CDR1 is SGHTA and CDR2 is FQGTGA. DNA for the CDR3: TGTGCCAGCAGCCCAGGGGGCAGTTCACCCCTCCACTTT. Its translation: CASSPGGSSPLHF.

V is TRBV4-1 and J is TRBJ2-1; D gene unclear. V dropped 1 base and J dropped 3 bases, with 7 bases sitting between them. The CDR3 runs to 14 residues. From germline, CDR1 is MGHRA and CDR2 YSYEKL. Here the CDR3 DNA reads TGCGCCAGCAGCCAAGGGCAGTTCTACAATGAGCAGTTCTTC. It yields the protein CASSQGQFYNEQFF.

The chain joins TRBV7-3 to TRBJ1-1, with a weak D call TRBD1 (5 bases). Germline CDR1 is SGHTA and CDR2 is FQGTGA. Deletions cut 5 bases from V and 5 bases from J, with 12 bases between. The CDR3 is 13 residues long. The CDR3 DNA is TGTGCCAGCAGCCCCGGCAGGGCTACTGAAGCTTTCTTT. Translation: CASSPGRATEAFF.

This clone was observed a single time. The V and J genes are TRBV5-1 and TRBJ2-7; TRBD1 matches 9 bases. CDR1 is SGHRS and CDR2 is YFSETQ in the germline V gene. V lost 0 bases and J lost 3; bases outside the gene matches: 10. The CDR3 covers 17 residues. The CDR3 sequence is CASSLALPGQGRYEQYF. In DNA form, the CDR3 reads TGCGCCAGCAGCTTGGCTCTGCCGGGACAGGGACGCTACGAGCAGTACTTC.

This clone has a single count. This chain links TRBV11-3 with TRBJ2-7, with D possibly matching TRBD2 (5 bases). With 1 base removed from V and 4 bases from J, the gap between germline ends came to 14 bases. This CDR3 has 15 residues. CDR1 and CDR2 from the germline V gene are SGHNT and YENEEA. CDR3 loop: CASSLGSGREYEQYF. The CDR3 DNA follows: TGTGCCAGCAGCTTAGGGAGCGGTCGCGAGTACGAGCAGTACTTC.

The chain combines TRBV19 with TRBJ2-7; the match to TRBD2 covers 12 bases. There are 13 residues in the CDR3. Losses at the gene ends were 5 bases for V and 12 bases for J; bases not matched to a gene: 8. Germline loops: CDR1 LNHDA, CDR2 SQIVND (reference sequence). CDR3 amino acids: CASSSLTSGRSYF. In nucleotides, the CDR3 is TGTGCCAGTAGTTCTTTGACTAGCGGGAGATCGTACTTC.

CDR3 coding DNA: TGCGCCAGCAGCTTGCGAAGCGGGCGGGAGAGGAACAATGAGCAGTTCTTC. It codes for CASSLRSGRERNNEQFF. The chain combines TRBV5-1 with TRBJ2-1, with 7 bases matching TRBD2. CDR3 length: 17 residues. J was trimmed by 5 bases and V by 1 base; bases with no gene match: 12. From germline, CDR1 is SGHRS and CDR2 YFSETQ.

The gene calls are TRBV3-1 (or the pseudogene TRBV3-2) and TRBJ2-3; D remains unclear. CDR1 is LGHDT and CDR2 is YNNKEL in the germline V gene (reference sequence). The CDR3 is made up of 16 amino acids. Trimming cost V 1 base and J 4 bases, with 15 bases left between them. The DNA of the CDR3 is TGTGCCAGCAGCCAAGGTTACGCGTTTGAGGCAGATACGCAGTATTTT. Its translation: CASSQGYAFEADTQYF.

The rearrangement uses TRBV20-1 and TRBJ2-2, with 12 bases matching TRBD2. Trimming at V came to 3 bases and at J to 2 bases, leaving 10 bases not matched to a gene. Germline CDR1 DFQATT, CDR2 SNEGSKA (reference sequence). CDR3 size: 18 residues. CDR3 DNA sequence: TGCAGTGCTAGTGAGGGACTAGCGGGTATCTTAAACACCGGGGAGCTGTTTTTT. Protein: CSASEGLAGILNTGELFF.

The chain employs TRBV5-1 and TRBJ2-3; maybe TRBD2 (6 bases). With 3 bases removed from V and 1 base from J, the gap between germline ends came to 12 bases. From germline, CDR1 is SGHRS and CDR2 YFSETQ. The CDR3 has 15 amino acids. Written as DNA, the CDR3 is TGCGCCAGCAGCTCAGTGGGGGGTCGCACAGATACGCAGTATTTT. This encodes CASSSVGGRTDTQYF.